The source of this TCR beta chain is a study of breast tumors, draining lymph nodes, adjacent tissues. Samples came from axillary lymph nodes draining the breast cancer. One entry per CDR3 protein, called by TCRdb with MiXCR from the multiplex PCR reads. Of fewer than 250,000 distinct CDR3 sequences in the sample, approximately 29% were seen once. Notes on this clonotype: Antigen unknown.

Study conclusions and caveats: Tumor repertoires ranked between lymph nodes and nontumor tissue in diversity, with V and J gene preferences. Findings are consistent with lymph node origin and intratumoral expansion of most tumor T cells. Tumor T cell lymph node origin was a supported hypothesis, not proven. Compared with basal-like, luminal-like tumors shared significantly more repertoire with nontumor tissue.

The germline V gene encodes CDR1 MGHRA and CDR2 YSYEKL. This CDR3 region has 12 residues. Trimming cost V 4 bases and J 4 bases, with 6 bases left between them. Sequencing was done on a sample of axillary lymph node tissue. The receptor's source is a female donor with breast cancer. Some clones in this sample may be carry-over from other donors' samples. The chain is built from TRBV4-1 and TRBJ2-3; D gene uncertain. The CDR3 protein is CASSRIPDTQYF. CDR3 coding DNA: TGCGCCAGCAGCCGGATACCAGATACGCAGTATTTT.